Presented here are 5 T cell receptor beta chains from one specimen sequenced in a study of T cell changes during pregnancy in multiple sclerosis. Sequenced by immunoSEQ multiplex PCR; TCRdb stores in-frame clones only, minus some. The repertoire has some 75,000 clones, around 96% of them found once; the top ten carry under 1.2%. Sequencing was performed on peripheral blood, taken in the second trimester of pregnancy. Receptors originate from a female donor with multiple sclerosis, enrolled in a pregnancy study.

The chain recombines TRBV6-5 with TRBJ2-5; TRBD2 agrees at 7 bases. The CDR3 sequence is 15 residues long. The V gene's germline CDR1 is MNHEY and CDR2 SVGAGI. Trimming at V came to 0 bases and at J to 5 bases, leaving 6 bases not matched to a gene. Here the CDR3 reads CASSYSEGGPETQYF. The CDR3 DNA is TGTGCCAGCAGTTACTCGGAGGGAGGGCCCGAGACCCAGTACTTC.

The chain is built from TRBV14 and TRBJ2-5; 9 positions match TRBD1. V trimming: 4 bases; J trimming: 5 bases; junction bases outside the gene matches: 2. Germline V CDR1 and CDR2: SGHDN, FVKESK. The CDR3 covers 13 residues. The CDR3 nucleotides are TGTGCCAGCAGCCCTGGACAGGGGGAGACCCAGTACTTC. It yields the protein CASSPGQGETQYF.

The chain recombines TRBV7-3 with TRBJ2-1; 10 bases agree with TRBD1. V was clipped by 1 base and J by 9 bases; unmatched bases: 6. Germline V lookup: CDR1 SGHTA, CDR2 FQGTGA. The CDR3 consists of 15 residues. The CDR3 loop is CASSLMDRGNGEQFF. The CDR3 nucleotides are TGTGCCAGCAGCTTAATGGACAGGGGGAACGGTGAGCAGTTCTTC. Full variable domain (rest looked up from reference TRBV7-3 and TRBJ2-1): GAGVSQTPSNKVTEKGKYVELRCDPISGHTALYWYRQSLGQGPEFLIYFQGTGAADDSGLPNDRFFAVRPEGSVSTLKIQRTERGDSAVYLCASSLMDRGNGEQFFGPGTRLTVL.

The gene calls are TRBV29-1 and TRBJ1-1; D is unclear. The CDR3 totals 13 residues. V was shortened by 6 bases and J by 2 bases, with 13 bases between the two germline ends. CDR1 SQVTM and CDR2 ANQGSEA come from the germline V gene. CDR3 in amino acids: CSVASGRNTEAFF. CDR3 coding DNA: TGCAGCGTCGCATCCGGGAGAAACACTGAAGCTTTCTTT.

This rearrangement joins TRBV28 to TRBJ2-2; no clear D. The CDR3 runs 16 residues. V dropped 4 bases and J dropped 5 bases, with 17 bases sitting between them. Per germline, CDR1 MDHEN and CDR2 SYDVKM. DNA for the CDR3: TGTGCCAGCAGTTCCCCCATGGGCGTAGGAACCGGGGAGCTGTTTTTT. Protein sequence: CASSSPMGVGTGELFF.